The entry below describes one TCR beta chain. These data come from a study of radiotherapy plus CTLA-4 blockade in lung cancer. Study summary: Objective responses emerged in 18% of patients, and roughly 30% attained disease control.

Trimming took 6 bases from V and 1 from J, leaving 21 bases between them. This CDR3 spans 17 amino acids. Germline V gives CDR1 MNHEY, CDR2 SMNVEV (reference sequence). TCRdb's table, derived via immunoSEQ multiplex PCR, lists solely in-frame clones and lacks some. The table lists approximately 99,000 clones, around nine tenths of them singletons. Sequenced here: peripheral blood, sampled from a patient treated with radiotherapy plus ipilimumab. This TCR was recovered from a human donor with non-small cell lung cancer that progressed on radiotherapy plus ipilimumab. V and J are TRBV27 and TRBJ2-5; tentatively, D is TRBD2 (6 bases). This CDR3 reads CASSPYGLAGRQETQYF. The CDR3 DNA is TGTGCCAGCAGCCCTTACGGACTCGCGGGACGCCAAGAGACCCAGTACTTC.